The 18 T cell receptor beta chains reported below all come from one sample, sequenced in a study of radiotherapy plus CTLA-4 blockade in lung cancer. The data were produced by immunoSEQ multiplex PCR, yet TCRdb's version contains in-frame clones alone and is incomplete. Among about 97,000 clones listed, 60% to 75% were seen once. The sample in question was peripheral blood, obtained from a patient treated with radiotherapy plus ipilimumab. All receptors come from a human donor with non-small cell lung cancer who had a partial response to radiotherapy plus ipilimumab. Some clones in this sample may be carry-over from other donors' samples.

V is TRBV11-2 and J is TRBJ1-4; 8 bases fit TRBD1. The CDR3 loop spans 15 amino acids. Losses at the gene ends were 5 bases for V and 5 bases for J; bases not matched to a gene: 7. Per germline, CDR1 SGHAT and CDR2 FQNNGV. CDR3 sequence (DNA): TGTGCCAGCAGCCGCACAGGGGGGGAGAATGAAAAACTGTTTTTT. Residues: CASSRTGGENEKLFF. The whole variable domain, filled in from reference TRBV11-2 and TRBJ1-4, reads EAGVAQSPRYKIIEKRQSVAFWCNPISGHATLYWYQQILGQGPKLLIQFQNNGVVDDSQLPKDRFSAERLKGVDSTLKIQPAKLEDSAVYLCASSRTGGENEKLFFGSGTQLSVL.

This chain uses TRBV4-3 with TRBJ1-1; no clear D. Deletions cut 1 base from V and 5 bases from J, with 11 bases between. CDR1 is LGHNA, CDR2 YSLEER, per germline. This CDR3 region has 14 residues. CDR3 bases: TGCGCCAGCAGCCAAGTGGTAGGAGTGACTGAAGCTTTCTTT. Amino acids: CASSQVVGVTEAFF.

The chain combines TRBV9 with TRBJ2-2; TRBD1 matches at 11 bases. The CDR3 spans 16 residues. Trimming removed 3 bases from V and 4 bases from J; junction bases left unmatched: 5. CDR1 is SGDLS and CDR2 is YYNGEE in the germline V gene. CDR3 bases: TGTGCCAGCAGCGGAGGACAGGGGGCAACCACCGGGGAGCTGTTTTTT. It is translated as CASSGGQGATTGELFF. The variable domain in full, with the rest retrieved from reference TRBV9 and TRBJ2-2, is DSGVTQTPKHLITATGQRVTLRCSPRSGDLSVYWYQQSLDQGLQFLIQYYNGEERAKGNILERFSAQQFPDLHSELNLSSLELGDSALYFCASSGGQGATTGELFFGEGSRLTVL.

The gene calls are TRBV11-3 and TRBJ1-6, with TRBD1 matching 7 bases. The CDR3 totals 16 residues. Germline V lookup: CDR1 SGHNT, CDR2 YENEEA. V lost 4 bases to trimming and J lost 6 bases; unmatched junction nucleotides: 9. The DNA for the CDR3 is TGTGCCAGCAGCTCTTGGACAGGCGCTCTTAATTCACCCCTCCACTTT. This codes for CASSSWTGALNSPLHF.

V and J are TRBV2 and TRBJ1-1, with 11 bases aligning to TRBD1. The CDR3 is 15 residues long. V trimming: 4 bases; J trimming: 4 bases; junction bases outside the gene matches: 5. Germline V gene lookup returns CDR1 SNHLY and CDR2 FYNNEI. The CDR3 spells CASSGAGTGGTEAFF. The CDR3 nucleotides read TGTGCCAGCAGTGGGGCCGGGACAGGGGGCACTGAAGCTTTCTTT.

The chain couples TRBV10-2 to TRBJ2-7; 7 bases agree with TRBD2. V lost 8 bases, J lost 4 bases, and 5 bases stayed unmatched. Germline lookup yields CDR1 WSHSY and CDR2 SAAADI. The CDR3 is 12 residues long. The CDR3 nucleotides are TGCGCCAGCGGACTAGGGGAATACGAGCAGTACTTC. Translation: CASGLGEYEQYF.

The J gene is TRBJ2-5, the V gene TRBV7-9, with 8 nucleotides matching TRBD1. Gene TRBJ2-7 matches the end of the DNA better, so the J call may be wrong. The CDR3 totals 13 residues. Germline assignment: CDR1 SEHNR and CDR2 FQNEAQ (reference sequence). CDR3 protein: CAGAGTGNYEQYF. In DNA form, the CDR3 reads TGTGCCGGAGCCGGGACAGGCAACTACGAGCAGTACTTC.

The V gene is TRBV30, the J gene TRBJ2-5; D ambiguous. TRBJ2-7 explains the end of the DNA better; the J call may be wrong. Germline V CDR1 and CDR2: GTSNPN, SVGIG (reference sequence). The length of the CDR3 is 16 residues. This chain's CDR3 is CAWRARPTSPHYEQYF. CDR3 DNA: TGTGCCTGGAGAGCTCGGCCGACCTCTCCACACTACGAGCAGTACTTC.

This clone was detected only a few times. This rearrangement joins TRBV4-1 to TRBJ1-6, with 9 bases matching TRBD1. This CDR3 has 15 residues. After removal of 6 bases from V and 7 bases from J, the junction contained 7 bases not matched to a gene. Germline V gene sequence: CDR1 MGHRA, CDR2 YSYEKL. This CDR3 reads CASRLGTGQNSPLHF. CDR3 sequence (DNA): TGCGCCAGCAGACTAGGGACAGGGCAGAATTCACCCCTCCACTTT.

J is TRBJ2-3 and V is TRBV7-2; 8 bases match TRBD2. This CDR3 spans 13 amino acids. Germline V gene data show CDR1 as SGHTA and CDR2 as FQGNSA. J lost 6 bases, V lost 3 bases, and 2 bases had no gene match. CDR3 in amino acids: CASSFSSGDTQYF. The CDR3 DNA is TGTGCCAGCAGCTTTTCTAGCGGGGATACGCAGTATTTT.

The chain links TRBV5-1 to TRBJ2-1, with 9 bases fitting TRBD1. V gave up 4 bases and J gave up 2 bases; unmatched junction bases: 4. CDR1 and CDR2 from the germline V gene are SGHRS and YFSETQ. The CDR3 spans 15 residues. CDR3 amino acids: CASSAGTGTYNEQFF. The CDR3 DNA follows: TGCGCCAGCAGCGCTGGGACAGGGACCTACAATGAGCAGTTCTTC.

The chain recombines TRBV6-5 with TRBJ2-7; D might be TRBD2 (5 bases). Between the trimmed V and J ends, which lost 3 bases and 2 bases, there was a span of 14 bases. From germline, CDR1 is MNHEY and CDR2 SVGAGI. This CDR3 has 15 residues. The CDR3 bases are TGTGCCAGCAGTTATCAAAAAAGCGGAGCCTACGAGCAGTACTTC. The encoded protein is CASSYQKSGAYEQYF.

The chain has TRBV7-6 and TRBJ2-6; the D is unclear. The CDR3 contains 15 residues. Trimming removed 1 base at V and 0 bases at J, with 4 bases between. The germline V gene has CDR1 SGHVS and CDR2 FNYEAQ. DNA for the CDR3: TGTGCCAGCAGCTTAGTCCGCTCTGGGGCCAACGTCCTGACTTTC. The encoded protein is CASSLVRSGANVLTF.

The V and J genes are TRBV7-9 and TRBJ2-7, with D perhaps TRBD2 (5 bases). The CDR3 sequence is 13 residues long. V lost 10 bases and J 0 bases, leaving 13 bases between the germline ends. In germline, CDR1 is SEHNR, CDR2 FQNEAQ (reference sequence). CDR3 loop: CATAAASSYEQYF. As DNA, the CDR3 is TGTGCCACCGCAGCGGCAAGCTCCTACGAGCAGTACTTC.

The chain links TRBV6-6 to TRBJ2-2, with TRBD1 matching over 9 bases. CDR3 size: 15 residues. In germline, CDR1 is MNHNY, CDR2 SVGAGI (reference sequence). Trimming removed 2 bases from V and 7 bases from J; junction bases left unmatched: 5. CDR3 amino acids: CASSYTGQGGGELFF. The CDR3 DNA is TGTGCCAGCAGTTACACGGGACAGGGCGGCGGGGAGCTGTTTTTT.

The CDR3 sequence: CASSPWGVTEAFF. In DNA, the CDR3 is TGCGCCAGCAGCCCTTGGGGGGTGACTGAAGCTTTCTTT. The V and J genes are TRBV5-1 and TRBJ1-1, with TRBD1 as a possible D gene (5 bases). Germline V gives CDR1 SGHRS, CDR2 YFSETQ. Trimming left V 4 bases short and J 5 bases short, with 12 bases between. The CDR3 is 13 residues long.

The chain combines TRBV28 with TRBJ2-1; the match to TRBD2 covers 13 bases. CDR1 is MDHEN and CDR2 is SYDVKM in the germline V gene. With 5 bases clipped from V and 3 bases from J, the junction kept 1 base outside the gene matches. The CDR3 contains 15 residues. CDR3 nucleotides: TGTGCCAGCAGTCGGACTAGCGGGGGCTACAATGAGCAGTTCTTC. This codes for CASSRTSGGYNEQFF.

This clone was picked up a small number of times. CDR3 protein: CASWTGQLYQETQYF. CDR3 nucleotide sequence: TGTGCCAGCTGGACAGGGCAACTGTACCAAGAGACCCAGTACTTC. This chain links TRBV2 with TRBJ2-5, with 8 nucleotides matching TRBD1. V lost 8 bases and J lost 0; bases outside the gene matches: 8. The CDR3 is 15 residues long. Germline V gives CDR1 SNHLY, CDR2 FYNNEI.